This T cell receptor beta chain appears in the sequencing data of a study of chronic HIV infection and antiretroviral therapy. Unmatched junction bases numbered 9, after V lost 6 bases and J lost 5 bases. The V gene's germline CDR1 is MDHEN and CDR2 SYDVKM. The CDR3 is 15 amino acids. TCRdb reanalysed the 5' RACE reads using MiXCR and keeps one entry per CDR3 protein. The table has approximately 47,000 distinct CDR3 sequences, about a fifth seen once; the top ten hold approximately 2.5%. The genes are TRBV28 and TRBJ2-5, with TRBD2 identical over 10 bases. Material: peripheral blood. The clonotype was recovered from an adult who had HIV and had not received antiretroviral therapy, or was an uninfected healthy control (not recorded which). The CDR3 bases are TGTGCCAGCAGACCTAGCGGGGGAAGGGCGGAGACCCAGTACTTC. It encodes CASRPSGGRAETQYF.